The 2 T cell receptor beta chains presented below share a single source sample, sequenced in a study of T cell repertoires in cytomegalovirus infection. Their recognized antigens are unknown. Via MiXCR, TCRdb re-called the reads, giving one row per CDR3 protein. The table lists roughly 100,000 distinct CDR3 sequences, under 55% of them singletons, with less than 80% in the top ten. The sample in question was CD8+ T cells from cultured PBMCs, obtained from culture after CMV antigen stimulation. The receptor set was obtained from a human donor in good health (CMV status not recorded). Some clones in this sample may be carry-over from other donors' samples.

Remarks on this clonotype: Germline and junction disagree at one end, which may indicate a read error. This rearrangement joins TRBV7-6 to TRBJ2-7; 7 bases align to TRBD1. This CDR3 spans 14 amino acids. The germline gives CDR1 SGHVS, CDR2 FNYEAQ. The CDR3 region is CAGSRLQGSYEQYF. The CDR3 nucleotides are TGTGCCGGCAGCAGATTACAGGGGTCGTACGAGCAGTACTTC.

V and J are TRBV20-1 and TRBJ1-1, with D perhaps matching TRBD1 (5 bases). The CDR3 runs 12 residues. V was pared by 3 bases and J by 4 bases, with 9 bases between. CDR1 DFQATT and CDR2 SNEGSKA come from the germline V gene (reference sequence). CDR3 residues: CSASRETTEAFF. In DNA, the CDR3 is TGCAGTGCTAGCAGGGAGACCACTGAAGCTTTCTTT.